A selection of T cell receptor beta chains follows, all from one sample in a study of blood T cells in healthy people across ages. TCRdb independently ran MiXCR on the 5' RACE reads; one entry per CDR3 protein. The sample lists about 1,800,000 distinct CDR3 sequences; 28% were seen once. Sequenced input: blood. All receptors come from a woman aged 25 to 39 in good health. Each CDR3 is given with its conserved first and last residue. D genes are given only for firm matches. A clone size is listed for some rows: how often the clone was seen (once, few, many), or a class if it is expanded.

clone size: few; V gene: TRBV6-6; J gene: TRBJ2-4; D gene: .; CDR3 DNA: TGTGCCAGCAGCTGGCGCAGGGGCATTCAGTACTTC; CDR3 protein: CASSWRRGIQYF
clone size: few; V gene: TRBV12-3/TRBV12-4; J gene: TRBJ2-2; D gene: .; CDR3 DNA: TGTGCCAGCAGTTTCCTCCAGAACACCGGGGAGCTGTTTTTT; CDR3 protein: CASSFLQNTGELFF
clone size: .; V gene: TRBV7-9; J gene: TRBJ1-1; D gene: TRBD1; CDR3 DNA: TGTGCCAGCAGCTCGGAAGGGCCGACAGGGTGGGCTGAAGCTTTCTTT; CDR3 protein: CASSSEGPTGWAEAFF
clone size: .; V gene: TRBV5-1; J gene: TRBJ2-7; D gene: .; CDR3 DNA: TGCGCCAGCAGCCCGGTCGAGAATCTATACGAGCAGTACTTC; CDR3 protein: CASSPVENLYEQYF
clone size: few; V gene: TRBV15; J gene: TRBJ1-6; D gene: .; CDR3 DNA: TGTGCCACCAGCAGAGATCATGGGTCACCCCTCCACTTT; CDR3 protein: CATSRDHGSPLHF
clone size: few; V gene: TRBV9; J gene: TRBJ1-2; D gene: TRBD1; CDR3 DNA: TGTGCCAGCAGCCCTACGCATGGGACAGACTACACCTTC; CDR3 protein: CASSPTHGTDYTF
clone size: .; V gene: TRBV9; J gene: TRBJ2-2; D gene: .; CDR3 DNA: TGTGCCAGCAGCGTAGAGGTGACGGATAACACCGGGGAGCTGTTTTTT; CDR3 protein: CASSVEVTDNTGELFF
clone size: few; V gene: TRBV7-2; J gene: TRBJ2-7; D gene: .; CDR3 DNA: TGTGCCAGCAGTTTGGGACTTCTAATTCCCGAGCAGTACTTC; CDR3 protein: CASSLGLLIPEQYF
clone size: few; V gene: TRBV2; J gene: TRBJ2-1; D gene: .; CDR3 DNA: TGTGCCAGCCGTAAACCTGGGACAAGGCGAAGCAATGAGCAGTTCTTC; CDR3 protein: CASRKPGTRRSNEQFF
clone size: .; V gene: TRBV10-3; J gene: TRBJ2-5; D gene: .; CDR3 DNA: TGTGCCATCAGTGCGCGGAACTTACAAGAGACCCAGTACTTC; CDR3 protein: CAISARNLQETQYF
clone size: .; V gene: TRBV7-9; J gene: TRBJ2-5; D gene: .; CDR3 DNA: TGTGCCAGCAGCTTAGCAGTAACAGGAGACCAAGAGACCCAGTACTTC; CDR3 protein: CASSLAVTGDQETQYF
clone size: .; V gene: TRBV10-3; J gene: TRBJ2-7; D gene: TRBD2; CDR3 DNA: TGTGCCACCGAATCTACTAGCGGGACCGGCTACGAGCAGTACTTC; CDR3 protein: CATESTSGTGYEQYF
clone size: .; V gene: TRBV28; J gene: TRBJ1-1; D gene: .; CDR3 DNA: TGTGCCAGCAGTCCGGGAGACCAAAACACTGAAGCTTTCTTT; CDR3 protein: CASSPGDQNTEAFF
clone size: .; V gene: TRBV10-3; J gene: TRBJ1-2; D gene: .; CDR3 DNA: TGTGCCATGGCCTCGGGCAGGTATGGCTACACCTTC; CDR3 protein: CAMASGRYGYTF
clone size: .; V gene: TRBV4-2; J gene: TRBJ2-4; D gene: TRBD2; CDR3 DNA: TGTGCCAGCAGCTTGGGACTAGTTGAGGATCAGTACTTC; CDR3 protein: CASSLGLVEDQYF
clone size: .; V gene: TRBV20-1; J gene: TRBJ1-2; D gene: .; CDR3 DNA: TGCAGTGCTAGAAGCGGAACTAACTATGGCTACACCTTC; CDR3 protein: CSARSGTNYGYTF
clone size: few; V gene: TRBV12-3/TRBV12-4; J gene: TRBJ1-6; D gene: .; CDR3 DNA: TGTGCCAGCAGCCGAGGACGGGATAATTCACCCCTCCACTTT; CDR3 protein: CASSRGRDNSPLHF
clone size: few; V gene: TRBV6-5; J gene: TRBJ2-1; D gene: .; CDR3 DNA: TGTGCCAGCAGTTACATGAATGAGCAGTTCTTC; CDR3 protein: CASSYMNEQFF
clone size: .; V gene: TRBV14; J gene: TRBJ2-5; D gene: .; CDR3 DNA: TGTGCCAGCAGCCAAGCGAAACACAGGCTGGAGACCCAGTACTTC; CDR3 protein: CASSQAKHRLETQYF
clone size: few; V gene: TRBV12-3/TRBV12-4; J gene: TRBJ2-1; D gene: .; CDR3 DNA: TGTGCCAGCAGTCTACAGGGCTGGGAGCAGTTCTTC; CDR3 protein: CASSLQGWEQFF
clone size: .; V gene: TRBV6-5; J gene: TRBJ2-3; D gene: .; CDR3 DNA: TGTGCCAGCAGTTACTCGGGGATACGGGGGAGCACAGATACGCAGTATTTT; CDR3 protein: CASSYSGIRGSTDTQYF
clone size: few; V gene: TRBV20-1; J gene: TRBJ2-1; D gene: .; CDR3 DNA: TGTAGTGTCCATAGCCGAGGCAATGAGCAGTTCTTC; CDR3 protein: CSVHSRGNEQFF
clone size: many; V gene: TRBV4-1; J gene: TRBJ2-7; D gene: TRBD2; CDR3 DNA: TGCGCCAGCAGCCAAGATCACGGGACTAGCGGGGGGGGGCACTACGAGCAGTACTTC; CDR3 protein: CASSQDHGTSGGGHYEQYF
clone size: .; V gene: TRBV5-4; J gene: TRBJ2-3; D gene: .; CDR3 DNA: TGTGCCAGCAGCGGGGAACTAGTTAGTGCAGATACGCAGTATTTT; CDR3 protein: CASSGELVSADTQYF
clone size: .; V gene: TRBV5-4; J gene: TRBJ2-1; D gene: TRBD1; CDR3 DNA: TGTGCCAGCAGCTTCTGGACAGGCCACAATGAGCAGTTCTTC; CDR3 protein: CASSFWTGHNEQFF
clone size: .; V gene: TRBV5-1; J gene: TRBJ1-2; D gene: .; CDR3 DNA: TGCGCCAGCAGCTCGGGCCAAGGGATAACTAACTATGGCTACACCTTC; CDR3 protein: CASSSGQGITNYGYTF
clone size: few; V gene: TRBV29-1; J gene: TRBJ1-1; D gene: TRBD1; CDR3 DNA: TGCAGCGTTGAAGCTGTGGACAGGGCTGAAGCTTTCTTT; CDR3 protein: CSVEAVDRAEAFF
clone size: .; V gene: TRBV29-1; J gene: TRBJ1-1; D gene: .; CDR3 DNA: TGCAGCGTTGAACCCAGGTTGGCAGACACTGAAGCTTTCTTT; CDR3 protein: CSVEPRLADTEAFF
clone size: few; V gene: TRBV24-1; J gene: TRBJ2-6; D gene: TRBD1; CDR3 DNA: TGTGCCAGCGGACAGGGCATCTCTGGGGCCAACGTCCTGACTTTC; CDR3 protein: CASGQGISGANVLTF
clone size: .; V gene: TRBV20-1; J gene: TRBJ1-6; D gene: .; CDR3 DNA: TGCAGTGCTAGAGATCAGCAGGGCCAAAATTCACCTCGCCACTTT; CDR3 protein: CSARDQQGQNSPRHF
clone size: .; V gene: TRBV5-8; J gene: TRBJ2-5; D gene: .; CDR3 DNA: TGTGCCAGCAGCTTGGCTCTGGGGGGGGCCCCAGAGACCCAGTACTTC; CDR3 protein: CASSLALGGAPETQYF
clone size: few; V gene: TRBV6-5; J gene: TRBJ2-7; D gene: .; CDR3 DNA: TGTGCCAGCAGTTACTCCCAAAGCGGTTCTTCCTACGAGCAGTACTTC; CDR3 protein: CASSYSQSGSSYEQYF
clone size: .; V gene: TRBV3-1; J gene: TRBJ1-1; D gene: .; CDR3 DNA: TGTGCCAGCAGCCAAGAACGACGTTGGGGGGCCAGGGAGACTGAAGCTTTCTTT; CDR3 protein: CASSQERRWGARETEAFF
clone size: .; V gene: TRBV7-9; J gene: TRBJ1-3; D gene: .; CDR3 DNA: TGTGCCAGCACCCCGACAGGAGGTTTCGGTAACACCATATATTTT; CDR3 protein: CASTPTGGFGNTIYF
clone size: many; V gene: TRBV7-3; J gene: TRBJ2-5; D gene: .; CDR3 DNA: TGTGCCAGCAGCTTAAGTAGGCCAGGGTTGGAGACCCAGTACTTC; CDR3 protein: CASSLSRPGLETQYF
clone size: .; V gene: TRBV7-9; J gene: TRBJ2-3; D gene: TRBD2; CDR3 DNA: TGTGCCAGCAGCTTAGCGGGGACTAGCGCAAATACGCAGTATTTT; CDR3 protein: CASSLAGTSANTQYF
clone size: .; V gene: TRBV6-5; J gene: TRBJ1-2; D gene: .; CDR3 DNA: TGTGCCAGCAATCAGGGGAATGGCTACACCTTC; CDR3 protein: CASNQGNGYTF
clone size: .; V gene: TRBV3-1; J gene: TRBJ2-4; D gene: .; CDR3 DNA: TGTGCCAGCAGCCCCCGGGACAACAAAAACATTCAGTACTTC; CDR3 protein: CASSPRDNKNIQYF
clone size: .; V gene: TRBV4-1; J gene: TRBJ2-7; D gene: .; CDR3 DNA: TGCGCCAGCAGCCAACCAGGGATTTCCTACGAGCAGTACTTC; CDR3 protein: CASSQPGISYEQYF
clone size: .; V gene: TRBV29-1; J gene: TRBJ1-1; D gene: .; CDR3 DNA: TGCAGCGTTCCCTCCCGGCAGGGTTTAGGCGCTGAAGCTTTCTTT; CDR3 protein: CSVPSRQGLGAEAFF
clone size: .; V gene: TRBV24-1; J gene: TRBJ2-3; D gene: .; CDR3 DNA: TGTGCCACCAGTGAGTCAGGGGCCCGGGAAGATACGCAGTATTTT; CDR3 protein: CATSESGAREDTQYF
clone size: many; V gene: TRBV20-1; J gene: TRBJ2-1; D gene: TRBD2; CDR3 DNA: TGCAGTGCTCCGAATAGCGGGAGGTTACCTTACAATGAGCAGTTCTTC; CDR3 protein: CSAPNSGRLPYNEQFF
clone size: few; V gene: TRBV6-6; J gene: TRBJ2-1; D gene: .; CDR3 DNA: TGTGCCAGCAGTCCCCGTTCGGGGGGCGGGGAGCAGTTCTTC; CDR3 protein: CASSPRSGGGEQFF
clone size: many; V gene: TRBV28; J gene: TRBJ2-6; D gene: .; CDR3 DNA: TGTGCCAGCAGTGTTCCAGGGTACGGGGCCAACGTCCTGACTTTC; CDR3 protein: CASSVPGYGANVLTF
clone size: .; V gene: TRBV20-1; J gene: TRBJ1-2; D gene: TRBD1; CDR3 DNA: TGCAGTGCCCTCGACAGGGGGCCTTATGGCTACACCTTC; CDR3 protein: CSALDRGPYGYTF
clone size: few; V gene: TRBV25-1; J gene: TRBJ2-1; D gene: .; CDR3 DNA: TGTGCCAGCAGTGAGGGGGTAGGGAATGAGCAGTTCTTC; CDR3 protein: CASSEGVGNEQFF
clone size: .; V gene: TRBV29-1; J gene: TRBJ1-1; D gene: TRBD1; CDR3 DNA: TGCAGCGTGGGACAGTTTGCCGAAGCTTTCTTT; CDR3 protein: CSVGQFAEAFF
clone size: .; V gene: TRBV5-4; J gene: TRBJ2-5; D gene: .; CDR3 DNA: TGTGCCAGCAGCTCGGCCCCAGCTAGTGAGACCCAGTACTTC; CDR3 protein: CASSSAPASETQYF
clone size: .; V gene: TRBV20-1; J gene: TRBJ2-3; D gene: .; CDR3 DNA: TGCAGTGCTCAGACCGGGCCAGATACGCAGTATTTT; CDR3 protein: CSAQTGPDTQYF
clone size: .; V gene: TRBV25-1; J gene: TRBJ1-1; D gene: .; CDR3 DNA: TGTGCCAGCAACGCCAGGCCGGGCGAAGCTTTCTTT; CDR3 protein: CASNARPGEAFF